This T cell receptor (beta chain) was recorded in a study of T cell repertoires in cytomegalovirus infection. Looking at the study overall: Use of recently identified HLA-C-restricted and well-studied HLA-B-restricted CMV epitopes was part of the study. The study, taken as a whole, reports: The ex vivo response was dominated by HLA-C-restricted CMV-specific TCR beta clonotypes.

A word on this clonotype: Its target is not known.

Germline values: CDR1 MDHEN, CDR2 SYDVKM. The CDR3 sequence is 14 residues long. V gave up 6 bases and J gave up 4 bases; unmatched junction bases: 6. Using its own MiXCR run on the reads, TCRdb lists one record per CDR3 protein. The sample lists approximately 120,000 distinct CDR3 sequences, 25% to 30% occurring once. The rearrangement joins TRBV28 to TRBJ2-1, with 7 bases that match TRBD2. The clonotype was recovered from a human donor in good health (CMV status not recorded). Some clones in this sample may be carry-over from other donors' samples. Sequencing was performed on CD8+ T cells from cultured PBMCs, taken from culture after CMV antigen stimulation. CDR3 nucleotides: TGTGCCAGCAGACTAGTGGGGGGGTACAATGAGCAGTTCTTC. It encodes CASRLVGGYNEQFF.